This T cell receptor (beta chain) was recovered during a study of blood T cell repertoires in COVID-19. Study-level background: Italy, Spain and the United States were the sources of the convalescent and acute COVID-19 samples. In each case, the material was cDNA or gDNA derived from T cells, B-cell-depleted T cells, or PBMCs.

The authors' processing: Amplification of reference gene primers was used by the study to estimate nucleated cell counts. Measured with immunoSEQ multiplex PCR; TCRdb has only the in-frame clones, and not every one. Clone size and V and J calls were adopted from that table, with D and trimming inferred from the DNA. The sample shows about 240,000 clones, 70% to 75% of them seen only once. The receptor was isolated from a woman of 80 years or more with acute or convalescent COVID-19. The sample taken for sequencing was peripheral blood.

Written as DNA, the CDR3 is TGTGCCACCGCGCCACCCGGGACAAGGGGCCAGCCCCAGCATTTT. It is translated as CATAPPGTRGQPQHF. The rearrangement uses TRBV10-3 and TRBJ1-5, with a possible D match to TRBD1 (6 bases). The CDR3 extends over 15 amino acids. Per the germline V gene, CDR1 is ENHRY and CDR2 is SYGVKD. With 10 bases removed from V and 7 bases from J, the gap between germline ends came to 23 bases.